The 14 T cell receptor beta chains reported below all come from one sample, sequenced in a study of T cells after somatic rescue of genetic block. Generated by immunoSEQ multiplex PCR, the TCRdb table keeps only in-frame clones and is missing some. The repertoire holds over 55,000 clones, with 90% to 95% as singletons. Input material: peripheral blood mononuclear cells (PBMCs). These receptors came from a man aged 40-49 years.

This chain uses TRBV7-2 with TRBJ2-3, with TRBD2 matching over 14 bases. The V gene end was trimmed by 4 bases and the J gene end by 7 bases; junction bases not matched to a gene: 10. CDR1 and CDR2 from the germline V gene are SGHTA and FQGNSA. The CDR3 runs to 17 residues. The CDR3 loop is CASSSPGTSGSWYTQYF. The CDR3 region has the DNA TGTGCCAGCAGCTCACCTGGGACTAGCGGGAGTTGGTATACGCAGTATTTT.

The genes are TRBV19 and TRBJ2-5; tentatively, D is TRBD1 (5 bases). Per germline, CDR1 LNHDA and CDR2 SQIVND (reference sequence). CDR3 length: 12 residues. V was trimmed by 6 bases and J by 5 bases, leaving 10 bases between them. CDR3 DNA: TGTGCCAGTAGCCCACCAGGGGAGACCCAGTACTTC. Encoded protein: CASSPPGETQYF.

The V and J genes are TRBV5-1 and TRBJ2-1, with 9 bases identical to TRBD2. Germline V gene lookup returns CDR1 SGHRS and CDR2 YFSETQ. This CDR3 contains 13 residues. The junction had 2 bases not matched to a gene; V was cut back by 6 bases and J by 4 bases. This chain's CDR3 is CASMAGGYNEQFF. CDR3 DNA: TGCGCCAGCATGGCGGGGGGGTACAATGAGCAGTTCTTC.

The rearrangement links TRBV5-1 to TRBJ2-3; TRBD1 matches at 7 bases. Unmatched junction bases numbered 4, after V lost 4 bases and J lost 2 bases. This CDR3 contains 14 residues. Germline V gene sequence: CDR1 SGHRS, CDR2 YFSETQ. The CDR3 coding sequence is TGCGCCAGCAGCCCCGGGACAGTCACAGATACGCAGTATTTT. Its translation is CASSPGTVTDTQYF.

This rearrangement joins TRBV25-1 to TRBJ2-5, with a possible D match to TRBD2 (6 bases). The CDR3 sequence is 14 residues long. Trimming took off 3 bases at V and 5 bases at J, with 13 bases between the two ends. Germline loops: CDR1 MGHDK, CDR2 SYGVNS. The DNA of the CDR3 is TGTGCCAGCAGTGATGTGCGGGGAGTGGAGACCCAGTACTTC. This encodes CASSDVRGVETQYF.

This chain uses TRBV4-3 with TRBJ2-3; 9 bases match TRBD2. The germline V gene encodes CDR1 LGHNA and CDR2 YSLEER. The CDR3 spans 15 residues. The V segment lost 1 base and the J segment 4 bases; nucleotides outside the gene matches: 3. The DNA of the CDR3 is TGCGCCAGCAGCCAAGGCGGGAGGGCCCCAGATACGCAGTATTTT. Its protein is CASSQGGRAPDTQYF.

V is TRBV7-3 and J is TRBJ2-3; 14 positions agree with TRBD2. The V and J ends lost 5 bases and 3 bases, in that order; junction bases with no gene match: 7. CDR3 length: 17 residues. Germline V CDR1 and CDR2: SGHTA, FQGTGA. The CDR3 sequence is CASSPRLAGGMTDTQYF. Written as DNA, the CDR3 is TGTGCCAGCAGCCCCCGACTAGCGGGGGGGATGACAGATACGCAGTATTTT.

Concerning this clone itself: Sequence at one end of the junction differs from germline and may be a read error. The chain links TRBV10-2 to TRBJ2-5; D is unclear. The CDR3 loop spans 13 amino acids. Germline CDR1 is WSHSY and CDR2 is SAAADI. CDR3 bases: TGCGCCGGCAGGTCCGCGGACCAAGAGACCCAGTACTTC. This gives the protein CAGRSADQETQYF.

V is TRBV25-1 and J is TRBJ1-2; no clear D. Germline V gene sequence: CDR1 MGHDK, CDR2 SYGVNS. Trimming removed 1 base at V and 4 bases at J, with 13 bases between. The CDR3 length is 15 residues. The CDR3 region has the DNA TGTGCCAGCAGTGAATCCCTCGCAGGCACCTATGGCTACACCTTC. Amino acid sequence: CASSESLAGTYGYTF.

The rearrangement links TRBV14 to TRBJ1-2; no firm D call. CDR1 and CDR2 from the germline V gene are SGHDN and FVKESK. The length of the CDR3 is 13 residues. The V gene lost 4 bases and the J gene lost 10 bases, with 16 bases spanning the gap. Written as DNA, the CDR3 is TGTGCCAGCAGCCTACAGAACTCAGGTGCCTACACCTTC. Protein sequence: CASSLQNSGAYTF.

Only one count was recorded for this clone. The chain couples TRBV11-2 to TRBJ1-1; TRBD1 is a possible D gene (5 bases). Trimming took 6 bases from V and 0 from J, leaving 17 bases between them. The CDR3 is 16 amino acids. The V gene's germline CDR1 is SGHAT and CDR2 FQNNGV. CDR3 sequence: CASSSQGAALNTEAFF. DNA for the CDR3: TGTGCCAGCAGTTCGCAAGGGGCAGCATTGAACACTGAAGCTTTCTTT. Full variable domain (outside the CDR3, taken from reference TRBV11-2 and TRBJ1-1): EAGVAQSPRYKIIEKRQSVAFWCNPISGHATLYWYQQILGQGPKLLIQFQNNGVVDDSQLPKDRFSAERLKGVDSTLKIQPAKLEDSAVYLCASSSQGAALNTEAFFGQGTRLTVV.

This rearrangement joins TRBV4-2 to TRBJ2-7; 8 nucleotides agree with TRBD2. Per the germline V gene, CDR1 is LGHNA and CDR2 is YNFKEQ. This CDR3 is 17 amino acids long. Losses at the gene ends were 1 base for V and 6 bases for J; bases not matched to a gene: 14. In DNA form, the CDR3 reads TGTGCCAGCAGCCAAGCGGGTTCGGGAGGGCCGTTCTCCGAGCAGTACTTC. Residues: CASSQAGSGGPFSEQYF.

The chain joins TRBV4-2 to TRBJ2-7, with 10 bases identical to TRBD2. After removal of 0 bases from V and 6 bases from J, the junction contained 11 bases not matched to a gene. The length of the CDR3 is 17 residues. Germline V gene lookup returns CDR1 LGHNA and CDR2 YNFKEQ. CDR3 protein: CASSQDGLAGENIEQYF. DNA of the CDR3: TGTGCCAGCAGCCAAGACGGGCTAGCGGGAGAAAACATCGAGCAGTACTTC.

The chain carries TRBV11-2 and TRBJ2-1; weak D call: TRBD1 (6 bases). CDR1 is SGHAT, CDR2 FQNNGV, per germline. V lost 2 bases and J 13 bases, leaving 15 bases between the germline ends. CDR3 length: 13 amino acids. The chain's CDR3 is CASSLMQRGGQFF. CDR3 bases: TGTGCCAGCAGCTTAATGCAGAGAGGGGGTCAGTTCTTC.